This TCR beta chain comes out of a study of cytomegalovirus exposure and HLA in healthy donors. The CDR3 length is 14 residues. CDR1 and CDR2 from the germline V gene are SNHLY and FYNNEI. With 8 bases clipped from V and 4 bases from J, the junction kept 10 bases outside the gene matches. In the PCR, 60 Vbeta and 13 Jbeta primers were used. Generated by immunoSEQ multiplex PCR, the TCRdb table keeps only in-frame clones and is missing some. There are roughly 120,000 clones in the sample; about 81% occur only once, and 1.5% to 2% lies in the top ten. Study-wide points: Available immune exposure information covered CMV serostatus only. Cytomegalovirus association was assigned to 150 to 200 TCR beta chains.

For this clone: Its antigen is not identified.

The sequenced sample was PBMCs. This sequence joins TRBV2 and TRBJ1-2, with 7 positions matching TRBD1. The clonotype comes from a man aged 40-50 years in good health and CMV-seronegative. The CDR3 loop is CASRPGTDRYGYTF. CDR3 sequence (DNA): TGTGCCAGCCGTCCCGGGACAGATCGCTATGGCTACACCTTC.